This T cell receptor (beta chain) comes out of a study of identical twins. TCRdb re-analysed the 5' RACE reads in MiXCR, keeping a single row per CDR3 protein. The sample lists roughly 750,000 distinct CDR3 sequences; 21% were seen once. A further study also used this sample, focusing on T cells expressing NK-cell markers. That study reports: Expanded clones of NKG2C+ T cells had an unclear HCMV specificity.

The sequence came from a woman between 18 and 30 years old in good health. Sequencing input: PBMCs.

This chain's CDR3 is CASSPRSPDTQYF. The CDR3 DNA follows: TGTGCCAGCTCACCACGGAGCCCAGATACGCAGTATTTT. The V gene is TRBV18, the J gene TRBJ2-3; D remains ambiguous. Germline values: CDR1 KGHSH, CDR2 LQKENI. V was clipped by 1 base and J by 4 bases, with 6 bases between them. This CDR3 has 13 amino acids.